This passage covers 15 T cell receptor beta chains from one sample sequenced in a study of response to subunit inactivated influenza vaccine. A single record per CDR3 protein comes from TCRdb applying MiXCR to the RT-PCR reads. The table lists 800,000 to 1,000,000 distinct CDR3 sequences, 21% of them singletons. Source: PBMCs from blood, taken roughly 5 days after vaccination. The receptor source for this set is a man aged 50 to 60 who received an inactivated influenza vaccine.

This chain links TRBV10-3 with TRBJ2-3, with D unclear. The CDR3 length is 14 residues. Germline CDR1 is ENHRY and CDR2 is SYGVKD. Trimming took off 6 bases at V and 2 bases at J, with 12 bases between the two ends. CDR3 bases: TGTGCCATCAGGAAGCAGATCTCCACAGATACGCAGTATTTT. Translating it yields CAIRKQISTDTQYF.

This clonotype appeared a few times. The chain joins TRBV5-1 to TRBJ1-5, with 9 bases that match TRBD1. J lost 1 base, V lost 5 bases, and 13 bases had no gene match. Germline V gives CDR1 SGHRS, CDR2 YFSETQ. The CDR3 loop spans 18 amino acids. CDR3 protein: CASRIPYRGRRSNQPQHF. DNA of the CDR3: TGCGCCAGCAGAATCCCTTACAGGGGGCGGAGGAGCAATCAGCCCCAGCATTTT.

The table lists this clonotype with a few counts. The V and J genes are TRBV20-1 and TRBJ2-3, with TRBD2 matching 10 bases. The CDR3 covers 16 residues. V lost 6 bases and J lost 4; bases outside the gene matches: 13. CDR1 DFQATT and CDR2 SNEGSKA come from the germline V gene (reference sequence). CDR3: CSAEVASGSVADTQYF. The CDR3, as DNA: TGCAGTGCCGAGGTCGCTAGCGGGAGTGTCGCAGATACGCAGTATTTT.

A few counts support this clonotype. J is TRBJ2-4 and V is TRBV7-3; D unclear. With 0 bases removed from V and 1 base from J, the gap between germline ends came to 10 bases. The CDR3 has 16 amino acids. CDR1 is SGHTA and CDR2 is FQGTGA in the germline V gene. The DNA of the CDR3 is TGTGCCAGCAGCTTAACTGTTCTCTCCGCCAAAAACATTCAGTACTTC. Translated, it gives CASSLTVLSAKNIQYF.

This chain connects TRBV20-1 to TRBJ2-7; TRBD1 matches at 9 bases. The CDR3 has 16 amino acids. The trim removed 4 bases at V and 6 bases at J, leaving 16 bases unmatched. Per germline, CDR1 DFQATT and CDR2 SNEGSKA (reference sequence). CDR3 region: CSATSNHRGLNREQYF. The CDR3 DNA reads TGCAGTGCTACTTCAAATCACAGGGGGCTCAATCGCGAGCAGTACTTC.

The J gene is TRBJ2-4, the V gene TRBV24-1, with D perhaps TRBD2 (5 bases). Germline values: CDR1 KGHDR, CDR2 SFDVKD. V lost 3 bases, J lost 9 bases, and 14 bases lay in between. The CDR3 runs to 14 residues. The CDR3 nucleotides are TGTGCCACCAGTGATGCTGAGGGTTTGGGCATTCAGTACTTC. Its protein product is CATSDAEGLGIQYF.

The chain combines TRBV5-1 with TRBJ1-1; a weak D match, TRBD1 (5 bases). This CDR3 is built from 17 residues. V was cut by 4 bases and J by 1 base, with 20 bases left in between. Germline values: CDR1 SGHRS, CDR2 YFSETQ. The DNA of the CDR3 is TGCGCCAGCAGCAGACCTGTTGGGCAGGGAGAGAACACTGAAGCTTTCTTT. Translation gives CASSRPVGQGENTEAFF.

The genes are TRBV2 and TRBJ2-2, with D tentatively TRBD1 (5 bases). This CDR3 region has 15 residues. Trimming pared 4 bases from V and 4 bases from J, leaving 13 bases between. Germline CDR1 reads SNHLY; CDR2 reads FYNNEI. Written as DNA, the CDR3 is TGTGCCAGCAGTGCCTGGGGCCCCGGCACCGGGGAGCTGTTTTTT. It yields the protein CASSAWGPGTGELFF.

Here the CDR3 DNA reads TGCGCCAGCAGCGCCGGACGACAGGAGCAAGAGACCCAGTACTTC. It encodes CASSAGRQEQETQYF. The chain links TRBV5-1 to TRBJ2-5; TRBD1 is a possible D gene (6 bases). The CDR3 extends over 15 amino acids. CDR1 is SGHRS, CDR2 YFSETQ, per germline. With 4 bases removed from V and 2 bases from J, the gap between germline ends came to 15 bases.

This clonotype turned up a few times. For the CDR3, the DNA is TGTGCCAGCAGAAGGACTAGCGGGAGGGCCTACGAGCAGTACTTC. It codes for CASRRTSGRAYEQYF. The J gene is TRBJ2-7, the V gene TRBV28, with TRBD2 identical over 15 bases. There are 15 residues in the CDR3. The germline V gene encodes CDR1 MDHEN and CDR2 SYDVKM. V was pared by 6 bases and J by 2 bases, with 2 bases of the junction left unmatched.

The V gene is TRBV12-3 or TRBV12-4, the J gene TRBJ1-5, with 8 bases fitting TRBD1. V was clipped by 11 bases and J by 2 bases; unmatched bases: 2. The CDR3 is 12 amino acids. CDR3 in amino acids: CAGGQGNQPQHF. The CDR3 DNA is TGTGCCGGGGGACAGGGCAATCAGCCCCAGCATTTT.

This clonotype was detected ten times or more. V and J are TRBV20-1 and TRBJ1-5; 10 positions match TRBD1. CDR3 length: 16 residues. The germline CDR1 and CDR2 sequences are DFQATT and SNEGSKA (reference sequence). V lost 3 bases, J lost 3 bases, and 8 bases stayed unmatched. In DNA, the CDR3 is TGCAGTGCTAGGGATAGGACAGGGGGGATCAATCAGCCCCAGCATTTT. Residues: CSARDRTGGINQPQHF.

The table lists this clonotype with many counts. V and J are TRBV20-1 and TRBJ1-1, with a possible D match to TRBD1 (6 bases). Per the germline V gene, CDR1 is DFQATT and CDR2 is SNEGSKA (reference sequence). This CDR3 has 13 residues. V lost 6 bases to trimming and J lost 5 bases, with 16 bases between them. In DNA form, the CDR3 reads TGCAGTGCGACACAGGGAAGGGGAACTGAAGCTTTCTTT. Protein: CSATQGRGTEAFF.

V gene TRBV20-1 combines with J gene TRBJ2-1; D ambiguous. This CDR3 region has 14 residues. Germline V gives CDR1 DFQATT, CDR2 SNEGSKA (reference sequence). Between the trimmed V and J ends, which lost 3 bases and 4 bases, there was a span of 13 bases. Here the CDR3 DNA reads TGCAGTGCTAGCAGTGGGCTACTTTACAATGAGCAGTTCTTC. Translating gives CSASSGLLYNEQFF.

This clonotype was picked up many times. The chain is built from TRBV24-1 and TRBJ2-1; TRBD2 might be the D (6 bases). V was pared by 4 bases and J by 7 bases, with 19 bases between. Looked up from germline, CDR1 is KGHDR and CDR2 is SFDVKD. This CDR3 has 16 residues. CDR3 loop: CATSDPGGSRYNEQFF. CDR3 bases: TGTGCCACCAGTGACCCTGGGGGGAGTAGGTATAATGAGCAGTTCTTC.